The clone carrying this T cell receptor (beta chain) was detected many times. Its antigen remains unidentified. TCRdb re-called the 5' RACE reads with MiXCR, one entry per CDR3 protein. The profile covers 120,000 to 150,000 distinct CDR3 sequences, with roughly 8.4% appearing a single time and 7.3% taken by the ten largest. These data come from a study of CD8 T cells in ankylosing spondylitis. The CDR3 totals 15 residues. CDR1 is MNHEY, CDR2 SVGEGT, per germline. Deletions cut 2 bases from V and 4 bases from J, with 12 bases between. Study results and limitations: Within matched ankylosing spondylitis synovial fluid, disease-linked clones were reportedly significantly enriched. Some motif variants had been reported before (in reactive arthritis synovial fluid and blood).

The source material was synovial fluid, either unsorted or a sorted T cell fraction (not recorded which). The rearrangement uses TRBV6-2 or TRBV6-3 and TRBJ1-5, with a weak D call TRBD1 (5 bases). This TCR came from a male donor with ankylosing spondylitis. The CDR3 DNA is TGTGCCAGCAGTTACCCCCAGGAGGGGAATCAGCCCCAGCATTTT. It translates to CASSYPQEGNQPQHF.